These 18 T cell receptor beta chains were sequenced from one sample in a study of blood T cell repertoires in COVID-19. Clones were read by immunoSEQ multiplex PCR, and TCRdb kept only the in-frame ones, dropping some. In the table there are about 110,000 clones, under 85% of which are singletons. Sequencing was carried out using peripheral blood. The source of these receptors is a woman in her seventies with acute or convalescent COVID-19.

J is TRBJ1-4 and V is TRBV12-3 or TRBV12-4, with TRBD1 matching over 8 bases. This CDR3 spans 12 amino acids. V shed 6 bases, J shed 8 bases, and the junction held 2 bases outside the gene matches. The CDR3 loop reads CASSHRGEKLFF. CDR3 coding DNA: TGTGCCAGCAGCCACAGGGGGGAAAAACTGTTTTTT.

This chain links TRBV3-1 (or the pseudogene TRBV3-2) with TRBJ1-1; D remains unclear. The CDR3 has 13 residues. Trimming pared 0 bases from V and 6 bases from J, leaving 8 bases between. Germline V gene lookup returns CDR1 LGHDT and CDR2 YNNKEL (reference sequence). CDR3 DNA: TGTGCCAGCAGCCAAGAACCCGGAGCTGAAGCTTTCTTT. Its protein is CASSQEPGAEAFF.

This clone has just a few counts. Other DNA sequences in this specimen translate into the identical CDR3. The J gene is TRBJ2-3, the V gene TRBV9; 8 bases are shared with TRBD2. CDR3 length: 15 residues. The junction had 6 bases not matched to a gene; V was cut back by 0 bases and J by 6 bases. Per germline, CDR1 SGDLS and CDR2 YYNGEE. The CDR3 sequence: CASSVAGTRADTQYF. The DNA for the CDR3 is TGTGCCAGCAGCGTAGCCGGGACTAGGGCGGATACGCAGTATTTT.

V and J are TRBV7-9 and TRBJ1-1; 8 positions agree with TRBD1. CDR1 SEHNR and CDR2 FQNEAQ come from the germline V gene (reference sequence). V lost 4 bases, J lost 5 bases, and 12 bases stayed unmatched. The CDR3 has 16 residues. The CDR3 coding sequence is TGTGCCAGCAGCTCTTCCAGGGGGCGCTTTAGTACTGAAGCTTTCTTT. It translates to CASSSSRGRFSTEAFF.

The rearrangement uses TRBV7-9 and TRBJ2-1; 8 nucleotides line up with TRBD2. The CDR3 loop spans 17 amino acids. V lost 1 base to trimming and J lost 8 bases; unmatched junction nucleotides: 13. Per the germline V gene, CDR1 is SEHNR and CDR2 is FQNEAQ (reference sequence). The CDR3 loop reads CASSLGLRGGGKYEQFF. CDR3 in DNA: TGTGCCAGCAGCTTAGGTCTACGGGGGGGCGGTAAATATGAGCAGTTCTTC. The full variable domain, in which reference TRBV7-9 and TRBJ2-1 provide the parts outside the CDR3, is DTGVSQNPRHKITKRGQNVTFRCDPISEHNRLYWYRQTLGQGPEFLTYFQNEAQLEKSRLLSDRFSAERPKGSFSTLEIQRTEQGDSAMYLCASSLGLRGGGKYEQFFGPGTRLTVL.

The rearrangement joins TRBV27 to TRBJ1-6, with D possibly matching TRBD1 (6 bases). CDR3 length equals 18 residues. Trimming left V 8 bases short and J 2 bases short, with 22 bases between. The germline CDR1 and CDR2 sequences are MNHEY and SMNVEV (reference sequence). The CDR3 nucleotides read TGTGCCAGCGCGCTCTTTACAGGGACCATGACCTATAATTCACCCCTCCACTTT. It yields the protein CASALFTGTMTYNSPLHF.

This clone was recorded once. The CDR3 here is CASRFSGEYEQYF. The CDR3 nucleotides read TGTGCCAGCAGATTTAGCGGGGAGTACGAGCAGTACTTC. V gene TRBV12-3 or TRBV12-4 combines with J gene TRBJ2-7; 8 bases map to TRBD2. Trimming cost V 6 bases and J 4 bases; bases outside gene matches: 5. The CDR3 spans 13 residues.

The chain employs TRBV30 and TRBJ1-3; TRBD1 matches 7 bases. J gave up 1 base and V 3 bases, and 9 bases lay outside the gene matches. Germline V gene sequence: CDR1 GTSNPN, CDR2 SVGIG (reference sequence). The CDR3 has 16 residues. The DNA of the CDR3 is TGTGCCTGGAGCACAGGGGCGCCTATTTCTGGAAACACCATATATTTT. Translation gives CAWSTGAPISGNTIYF. Based on the CDR3 plus reference TRBV30 and TRBJ1-3, the full variable domain is SQTIHQWPATLVQPVGSPLSLECTVEGTSNPNLYWYRQAAGRGLQLLFYSVGIGQISSEVPQNLSASRPQDRQFILSSKKLLLSDSGFYLCAWSTGAPISGNTIYFGEGSWLTVV.

The V call is TRBV18, the J call TRBJ1-2; perhaps TRBD1 as D (6 bases). The CDR3 loop spans 16 amino acids. V was cut by 2 bases and J by 3 bases, with 16 bases left in between. Per germline, CDR1 KGHSH and CDR2 LQKENI. The CDR3 region is CASSPGLGGRDYGYTF. CDR3 sequence (DNA): TGTGCCAGCTCACCAGGTCTAGGGGGTCGGGACTATGGCTACACCTTC.

This chain joins TRBV30 and TRBJ2-5, with TRBD2 identical over 9 bases. The ends lost 2 bases at V and 4 bases at J; junction bases unmatched: 5. The CDR3 length is 14 residues. CDR1 is GTSNPN and CDR2 is SVGIG in the germline V gene (reference sequence). CDR3 sequence: CAWSSTAGGETQYF. In DNA form, the CDR3 reads TGTGCCTGGAGTTCCACAGCGGGAGGAGAGACCCAGTACTTC.

This clone was detected only once. This chain uses TRBV5-1 with TRBJ2-7, with 10 positions matching TRBD1. This CDR3 has 14 amino acids. The junction had 6 bases not matched to a gene; V was cut back by 5 bases and J by 4 bases. The V gene's germline CDR1 is SGHRS and CDR2 YFSETQ. The DNA of the CDR3 is TGCGCCAGCAGTTCGACAGGGGGCGGGTACGAGCAGTACTTC. This sequence encodes CASSSTGGGYEQYF. Filled out from reference TRBV5-1 and TRBJ2-7, the complete variable domain reads KAGVTQTPRYLIKTRGQQVTLSCSPISGHRSVSWYQQTPGQGLQFLFEYFSETQRNKGNFPGRFSGRQFSNSRSEMNVSTLELGDSALYLCASSSTGGGYEQYFGPGTRLTVT.

A single count supports this clone. As DNA, the CDR3 is TGTGCCACTAATCGACGGGAGGGAGATACGCAGTATTTT. Translation gives CATNRREGDTQYF. This chain uses TRBV10-3 with TRBJ2-3; TRBD2 agrees at 8 bases. The germline CDR1 and CDR2 sequences are ENHRY and SYGVKD. V was clipped by 10 bases and J by 5 bases; unmatched bases: 8. The CDR3 covers 13 residues.

J is TRBJ1-5 and V is TRBV28; 10 bases line up with TRBD1. Germline V CDR1 and CDR2: MDHEN, SYDVKM. Trimming took 5 bases from V and 1 from J; bases not matched to a gene: 8. The CDR3 covers 17 residues. In nucleotides, the CDR3 is TGTGCCAGCAGTCGATCCGGGACAGGGGAAAGCAATCAGCCCCAGCATTTT. Its protein is CASSRSGTGESNQPQHF.

The chain employs TRBV3-1 (or the pseudogene TRBV3-2) and TRBJ1-4; no clear D. The CDR3 runs 19 residues. V was shortened by 0 bases and J by 7 bases, with 24 bases between the two germline ends. Looked up from germline, CDR1 is LGHDT and CDR2 is YNNKEL (reference sequence). CDR3 DNA sequence: TGTGCCAGCAGCCAAGATTTCGGGAAGGTGGGAGGGCTAAGTGAAAAACTGTTTTTT. Translation: CASSQDFGKVGGLSEKLFF.

The chain uses TRBV6-5 and TRBJ2-2, with 14 bases fitting TRBD2. The trim removed 7 bases at V and 7 bases at J, leaving 5 bases unmatched. The CDR3 runs to 15 residues. Looked up from germline, CDR1 is MNHEY and CDR2 is SVGAGI. CDR3 protein: CASKGLAGADGELFF. DNA for the CDR3: TGTGCCAGCAAGGGACTAGCGGGAGCTGACGGGGAGCTGTTTTTT.

The V call is TRBV28, the J call TRBJ2-4; perhaps TRBD1 as D (5 bases). The ends were cut back, 3 bases at V and 3 bases at J, with 9 bases in the middle. CDR1 and CDR2 (germline): MDHEN, SYDVKM. The CDR3 runs to 14 residues. The CDR3 nucleotides read TGTGCCAGCAGTTTCTGGCAGGGCAAAAACATTCAGTACTTC. As protein: CASSFWQGKNIQYF.

The CDR3 spells CASSQGLARDEQFF. The DNA for the CDR3 is TGCGCCAGCAGCCAAGGCCTAGCGAGGGATGAGCAGTTCTTC. The genes are TRBV4-1 and TRBJ2-1; D is possibly TRBD2 (6 bases). Germline CDR1 is MGHRA and CDR2 is YSYEKL. Between the trimmed V and J ends, which lost 1 base and 8 bases, there was a span of 12 bases. The CDR3 length is 14 residues.

As DNA, the CDR3 is TGTGCCAGCAGCCCCCGGGACAGGGGTGACACCATATATTTT. As protein: CASSPRDRGDTIYF. The chain links TRBV7-9 to TRBJ1-3; the match to TRBD1 covers 10 bases. V trimming: 5 bases; J trimming: 8 bases; junction bases outside the gene matches: 6. CDR3 length: 14 amino acids. The germline CDR1 and CDR2 sequences are SEHNR and FQNEAQ (reference sequence).